A selection of T cell receptor beta chains follows, all from one sample in a study of cytomegalovirus exposure and HLA in healthy donors. Here immunoSEQ multiplex PCR was the method, and the copy in TCRdb shows in-frame clones only, minus some. Of over 120,000 clones listed, approximately 80% are singletons. Sequenced: PBMCs. The receptors here all came from a man aged 45-60 years in good health and CMV-seronegative. Each CDR3 is given with its conserved first and last residue. A D gene is named only where the DNA matches it firmly. Clone size is shown for a subset of rows, as once, few, many or a class of expanded clone.

j_gene	abundance	v_gene	d_gene	CDR3aa
TRBJ2-2	-	TRBV4-1	-	CASSQVASGSIAGELFF
TRBJ2-1	-	TRBV5-1	-	CASSLGPGLSSYNEQFF
TRBJ2-1	-	TRBV4-1	TRBD2	CASSQDTGGYNEQFF
TRBJ2-7	-	TRBV2	-	CASSDSPYEQYF
TRBJ2-7	-	TRBV7-9	TRBD1	CASSFADREYYEQYF
TRBJ2-1	few	TRBV28	TRBD2	CASSLGLAGREQFF
TRBJ1-5	-	TRBV2	-	CASRLADFNQPQHF
TRBJ1-5	-	TRBV12-5	TRBD1	CASGLGTGGAQPQHF
TRBJ2-1	-	TRBV2	TRBD1	CASSAGQGARNEQFF
TRBJ1-2	-	TRBV5-1	-	CASSYDRNYGYTF
TRBJ2-2	-	TRBV27	-	CASSSTVNTGELFF
TRBJ2-2	-	TRBV10-3	-	CAISAGGARDTGELFF
TRBJ1-1	-	TRBV5-1	-	CASSLQGNTEAFF
TRBJ2-7	-	TRBV13	TRBD1	CASSRDSAYEQYF
TRBJ1-1	-	TRBV27	-	CASSPHQGRANTEAFF
TRBJ1-2	few	TRBV10-2	-	CASSPGSTNYGYTF
TRBJ2-1	-	TRBV19	TRBD1	CASSIRGGTGVNEQFF
TRBJ1-5	-	TRBV4-2	-	CASSQLDTSNQPQHF
TRBJ1-2	-	TRBV19	-	CASSPSDRPSDYGYTF
TRBJ1-5	-	TRBV27	TRBD1	CASSLGTGASQPQHF
TRBJ1-2	-	TRBV2	-	CASSFSSRDYGYTF
TRBJ1-3	once	TRBV30	TRBD1	CAWGTGGGNTIYF
TRBJ2-2	few	TRBV5-6	-	CASSLRQGIGELFF
TRBJ2-7	-	TRBV2	-	CASSESRSAEQYF
TRBJ2-2	-	TRBV7-2	TRBD2	CASSLASSGRAGTGELFF
TRBJ2-1	-	TRBV7-9	-	CASSLEGLPRQTINEQFF
TRBJ1-1	-	TRBV19	-	CASSRGSPVTGGAFF
TRBJ2-5	few	TRBV5-1	-	CASSFTSGGAETQYF
TRBJ2-2	-	TRBV28	TRBD2	CASSSGPAGLAGANTGELFF
TRBJ2-7	few	TRBV15	TRBD1	CATSREGGTGREYF
TRBJ1-1	-	TRBV11-3	-	CASSSSADKAFF
TRBJ2-1	-	TRBV9	TRBD1	CASSVVYGTGAYNEQFF
TRBJ2-7	-	TRBV19	-	CASSKGVEATYEQYF
TRBJ1-1	-	TRBV28	-	CASSLAGTGTEAFF
TRBJ1-2	-	TRBV4-1	TRBD1	CAAAREGQEFYGYTF
TRBJ1-1	once	TRBV15	-	CATSRAKERNTEAFF
TRBJ1-5	-	TRBV7-9	TRBD1	CASSPGTASNQPQHF
TRBJ2-3	-	TRBV2	TRBD2	CASSEASRGALTRTDTQYF
TRBJ1-5	-	TRBV19	TRBD1	CASSRATGTASNQPQHF
TRBJ2-3	-	TRBV19	-	CASSPRDSTDTQYF
TRBJ2-3	-	TRBV4-1	TRBD2	CASSPGLAVEADTQYF
TRBJ2-7	few	TRBV29-1	TRBD1	CSVSDRAEQYF
TRBJ2-1	-	TRBV9	-	CASSVVASVNEQFF
TRBJ2-5	-	TRBV28	TRBD2	CASSPRRGTSGRETQYF
TRBJ2-3	-	TRBV6-5	-	CASSYSGLATDTQYF
TRBJ2-5	-	TRBV7-2	-	CASSLARGSAETQYF
TRBJ2-2	-	TRBV5-1	TRBD2	CASSFMTSGRGNHGELFF
TRBJ1-4	-	TRBV28	TRBD1	CASRAGGTTNEKLFF
TRBJ2-6	-	TRBV12-5	-	CASGSNPSGANVLTF
TRBJ1-2	-	TRBV27	TRBD1	CASSSSVLDRAYYGYTF
TRBJ2-2	-	TRBV5-4	-	CASSPGQSITGELFF
TRBJ2-7	few	TRBV6-5	TRBD2	CASRRTSARQYF
TRBJ1-4	-	TRBV29-1	TRBD1	CSGGQGAPGEKLFF
TRBJ1-1	few	TRBV5-6	-	CASSLDRLNTEAFF
TRBJ1-1	once	TRBV7-8	TRBD1	CASSQGGNTEAFF
TRBJ1-6	-	TRBV25-1	-	CASSPEGKNSPLHF
TRBJ1-1	-	TRBV28	TRBD1	CASSHGGQGNTEAFF
TRBJ2-7	-	TRBV9	-	CASSVDGRAYEQYF
TRBJ2-1	-	TRBV5-4	TRBD2	CATRKAYRTSGSNEQFF